This T cell receptor (beta chain) was recorded in a study of blood T cell repertoires in COVID-19. Study context: Specimens from acute and convalescent COVID-19 originated in the United States, Italy and Spain.

Source study methods: For nucleated cells, counts were estimated from reference gene primer amplification. Method: immunoSEQ multiplex PCR; TCRdb's copy keeps in-frame clones and lacks some. The V and J calls and clone size are taken from that table; D and trimming were inferred from the DNA. This sample has 150,000 to 200,000 clones, with 90% found just once. V shed 2 bases and J shed 4 bases, with 13 bases lying between them. Germline V gene data show CDR1 as SGHDT and CDR2 as YYEEEE. The CDR3 runs to 15 residues. The source material was peripheral blood. The clonotype comes from a man in his 60s with active or convalescent COVID-19. The chain combines TRBV5-6 with TRBJ1-5; no clear D gene. CDR3 coding DNA: TGTGCCAGCAGCTTATTCGGCCCGGGTAATCAGCCCCAGCATTTT. Its translation is CASSLFGPGNQPQHF.